This is a list of T cell receptor beta chains from one sample in a study of T cell responses to AZD1222 COVID-19 vaccine. Sequenced by immunoSEQ multiplex PCR; TCRdb stores in-frame clones only, minus some. This table has 80,000 to 90,000 clones, around 89% appearing once. Sequencing was performed on peripheral blood, taken on day 0 of MenACWY control vaccination. The receptors derive from an adult in good health. Both conserved end residues are part of each CDR3. D genes are given only for firm matches. Only part of the rows carry a size: once, few, many, or a class if the clone is expanded.

abundance,j_gene,d_gene,v_gene,CDR3aa,CDR3nt
-,TRBJ2-3,-,TRBV30,CAWEIGADTQYF,TGTGCCTGGGAGATAGGTGCAGATACGCAGTATTTT
-,TRBJ1-2,-,TRBV2,CASVTRGGYTF,TGTGCCAGCGTGACACGAGGTGGCTACACCTTC
-,TRBJ2-1,-,TRBV3-1/TRBV3-2,CASSPVAGGEQFF,TGTGCCAGCAGCCCGGTAGCTGGGGGTGAGCAGTTCTTC
-,TRBJ2-7,-,TRBV6-5,CASSYGGEQYF,TGTGCCAGCAGTTACGGGGGCGAGCAGTACTTC
-,TRBJ2-7,-,TRBV27,CASSLRGVQTYEQYF,TGTGCCAGCAGTTTAAGGGGGGTTCAAACATACGAGCAGTACTTC
once,TRBJ1-2,-,TRBV21-1,CATYRDQPYGYTF,TGTGCCACCTACAGGGACCAGCCCTATGGCTACACCTTC
-,TRBJ2-6,-,TRBV2,CASSEAQQRRGANVLTF,TGTGCCAGCAGTGAAGCGCAACAGAGGAGGGGGGCCAACGTCCTGACTTTC
-,TRBJ1-4,-,TRBV14,CASSQPASMTDEKLFF,TGTGCCAGCAGCCAACCAGCCTCCATGACGGATGAAAAACTGTTTTTT
-,TRBJ2-7,TRBD1,TRBV10-1,CASSEPGQGIDEQYF,TGCGCCAGCAGTGAGCCGGGACAGGGGATCGACGAGCAGTACTTC
-,TRBJ1-4,-,TRBV7-2,CASSQNREKLFF,TGTGCCAGCAGCCAAAACCGAGAAAAACTGTTTTTT
-,TRBJ1-5,-,TRBV27,CASSLFPSQPQHF,TGTGCCAGCAGTTTATTTCCCAGTCAGCCCCAGCATTTT
-,TRBJ2-7,TRBD1,TRBV7-9,CASSSPGQGYGEQYF,TGTGCCAGCAGCTCGCCGGGACAGGGGTATGGAGAGCAGTACTTC
-,TRBJ1-5,-,TRBV6-5,CASRWTSTSNQPQHF,TGTGCCAGCAGGTGGACGTCTACTAGCAATCAGCCCCAGCATTTT
-,TRBJ2-5,-,TRBV6-5,CASSSAETQYF,TGTGCCAGCAGTTCTGCAGAGACCCAGTACTTC
once,TRBJ1-1,TRBD1,TRBV28,CASSSYRGRTEAFF,TGTGCCAGCAGTTCATACAGGGGGCGGACTGAAGCTTTCTTT
-,TRBJ2-7,-,TRBV3-1/TRBV3-2,CASSHLSYEQYF,TGTGCCAGCAGCCACCTGAGCTACGAGCAGTACTTC
once,TRBJ2-7,TRBD2,TRBV10-3,CATRTGGDEQYF,TGTGCCACCCGGACGGGAGGGGACGAGCAGTACTTC
-,TRBJ2-5,TRBD2,TRBV7-9,CASSLAQTSGQETQYF,TGTGCCAGCAGCTTAGCCCAGACTAGCGGGCAAGAGACCCAGTACTTC